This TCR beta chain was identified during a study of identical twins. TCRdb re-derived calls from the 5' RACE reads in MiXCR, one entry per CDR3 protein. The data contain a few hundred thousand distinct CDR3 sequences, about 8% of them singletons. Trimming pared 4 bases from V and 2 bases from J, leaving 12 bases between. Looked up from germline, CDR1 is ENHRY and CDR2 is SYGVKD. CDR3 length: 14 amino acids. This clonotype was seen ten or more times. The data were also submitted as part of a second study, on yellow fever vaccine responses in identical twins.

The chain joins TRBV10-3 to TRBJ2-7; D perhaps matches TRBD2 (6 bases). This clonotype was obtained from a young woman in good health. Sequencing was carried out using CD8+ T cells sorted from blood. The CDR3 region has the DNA TGTGCCATCAGTGCCCCGGGACTGACCTACGAGCAGTACTTC. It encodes CAISAPGLTYEQYF.